This T cell receptor (beta chain) originates from a study of T cells in Graves' hyperthyroidism and ophthalmopathy (dated by TCRdb to between 2019 and 2020). Turning to the overall study: Peripheral blood was sampled at the time of initial diagnosis, prior to any treatment. For training and testing, the 100 or so patients in the discovery cohort were randomly divided in a 7:3 ratio. TCR V-J signatures able to tell the groups apart were searched for in a discovery cohort of 95 to 100 patients, of whom about 40 had Graves' ophthalmopathy and about 60 had stable Graves' hyperthyroidism. An independent validation cohort of fewer than 20 hyperthyroidism patients and about 15 patients who later progressed to ophthalmopathy tested prospective prediction of ophthalmopathy. The paper describes TCR Vbeta CDR3 sequencing of about 140 peripheral blood samples, made up of roughly 40 ophthalmopathy patients, some 80 hyperthyroidism patients and 17 progressor patients. Once sampling was done, hyperthyroidism patients were given methimazole at a starting dose of 30 mg daily, whereas ophthalmopathy patients were given high-dose intravenous methylprednisolone. In addition, the study compared T-cell repertoires in thyroid tissue and in blood from a handful of Graves' hyperthyroidism patients. Overall study outcomes, separate from this receptor: Most expanded thyroid clonotypes (frequency above 0.001) were also detected in blood, a finding suggesting that blood repertoires may reflect thyroid immune responses. In cross-validation, a model built on a 13 V-J signature told ophthalmopathy apart from stable hyperthyroidism with about 90% sensitivity and approximately 81% specificity, and in testing the same model reached 80%/75%. Sample size was not statistically predetermined, and investigators were not blinded to group allocation. In validation, progression to ophthalmopathy was predicted by the model with more than 65% sensitivity and 72.22% specificity, a median of approximately 6.5 months before onset.

The table lists this clonotype with many counts. Its antigen has not been determined. It has no much larger one-base neighbor in the sample; base qualities were not kept. Ophthalmopathy patients had moderately to severely active disease, Clinical Activity Score of at least 3, NOSPECS grade of at least 4, and duration under 3 months. Any patient with an uncontrolled infection, another autoimmune disease, pregnancy or lactation was excluded. Diagnoses were based on clinical symptoms, serum thyroxine and TRAb, thyroid ultrasound and orbital computed tomography. Ficoll-Paque density gradient centrifugation was used to isolate PBMCs from around 9.1 ml of fresh peripheral blood. Trizol reagent was used to extract total RNA, and RNA quality was then checked on an Agilent 2100 Bioanalyzer. TCR beta CDR3 regions were amplified from RNA transcripts. The TCR CDR3 was subjected to a first round of RT-PCR using the HTBI primer set and the Qiagen OneStep RT-PCR kit. The libraries were constructed in a second round of multiplex PCR and then size-selected and purified. Paired-end sequencing of the libraries was performed with 100 bp reads on an Illumina HiSeq2000. The source study handled its data this way. Raw data were processed with SOAPnuke, discarding reads with adapters, uncalled bases, mean Phred below 15, or no exact constant-primer or identifier match. High-quality paired reads were merged with COPE v1.2.5, and unique nucleotide sequences were defined as clonotypes. MiTCR v1.1 was used to align clonotypes to the IMGT TRBV, TRBD and TRBJ reference segments. The analysis included only V-J combinations with a frequency above 0.0001, which together covered over 98% of the repertoires. The TCS score was defined as the ratio of F50 (clonal expansion) to E x V (chaos), calculated using BLOSUM62-based TCRdist between CDR3 peptides within each V-J. Welch's t-statistics and random forest reduced fewer than 550 V-J features to roughly 13, which were used in a naive Bayes classifier (R e1071). Using fastp trimming at Q25 and MiXCR clonotype assembly, TCRdb reanalyzed the public sequencing data and kept in-frame beta chains. Rows merge per CDR3 protein into single entries with the most common DNA and genes. TCRdb's processing, not the study's, gives the V and J calls here. The sample yields about 290,000 distinct CDR3 sequences; around 20% were counted once. The top ten clonotypes cover less than 45% of the sample.

The CDR3 contains 12 residues, cysteine and phenylalanine counted. Only the CDR3 DNA is retained, 36 bases long and in frame from the first base. The trim is 4 bases for V and 7 bases for J, with a gap of 11 bases between the germline ends. The germline V gene (reference sequence) supplies CDR1 GTSNPN and CDR2 SVGIG. The chain uses TRBV30 and TRBJ2-1, with no confident D gene call. The TCR comes from a man aged 50 or older with Graves' ophthalmopathy. The specimen sequenced was blood. The CDR3: CAWTPLGNEQFF. At the DNA level, the sequence is TGTGCCTGGACCCCCCTGGGGAATGAGCAGTTCTTC.